Below, 18 T cell receptor beta chains from the same sample are listed, as sequenced in a study of T cell changes during pregnancy in multiple sclerosis. The protocol was immunoSEQ multiplex PCR, while the TCRdb copy is restricted to in-frame clones and leaves out a portion. The repertoire has 40,000 to 45,000 clones, 70% to 90% of them found once; the top ten carry roughly 0.57%. Sequenced material: CD4+ T cells from peripheral blood mononuclear cells, taken in the first trimester of pregnancy. These TCRs come from a female donor with multiple sclerosis, enrolled in a pregnancy study.

The chain is built from TRBV16 and TRBJ2-7; a possible D gene is TRBD2 (5 bases). V shed 0 bases and J shed 5 bases, with 11 bases lying between them. CDR1 is KGHSY, CDR2 FQNENV, per germline. This CDR3 region has 14 residues. The CDR3 here is CASSQSPSSNEQYF. CDR3 DNA sequence: TGTGCCAGCAGCCAATCCCCTAGCTCGAACGAGCAGTACTTC.

CDR3 loop: CASSVAPLASYEQYF. In DNA, the CDR3 is TGTGCCAGCAGCGTAGCCCCCCTCGCTAGTTACGAGCAGTACTTC. The genes are TRBV9 and TRBJ2-7; D ambiguous. Trimming stripped 0 bases from V and 4 bases from J, with 14 bases between. Germline V lookup: CDR1 SGDLS, CDR2 YYNGEE. The CDR3 loop spans 15 amino acids.

The J gene is TRBJ1-5, the V gene TRBV5-1, with D possibly matching TRBD1 (5 bases). With 5 bases removed from V and 2 bases from J, the gap between germline ends came to 17 bases. The germline CDR1 and CDR2 sequences are SGHRS and YFSETQ. The CDR3 length is 16 residues. The CDR3 nucleotides read TGCGCCAGCAGGCCCACAGGTTTGCGAGGCAATCAGCCCCAGCATTTT. Its protein is CASRPTGLRGNQPQHF.

The genes are TRBV2 and TRBJ2-7; 7 bases map to TRBD1. This CDR3 has 15 amino acids. Germline trimming cut 5 bases from V and 4 bases from J; bases unmatched to any gene: 11. The germline V gene encodes CDR1 SNHLY and CDR2 FYNNEI. The CDR3 is CASSIRQGLEYEQYF. As DNA, the CDR3 is TGTGCCAGCAGTATAAGACAGGGTTTAGAGTACGAGCAGTACTTC.

The chain recombines TRBV9 with TRBJ2-5, with 8 bases matching TRBD2. There are 13 residues in the CDR3. Germline CDR1 is SGDLS and CDR2 is YYNGEE. Trimming at V came to 3 bases and at J to 9 bases, leaving 7 bases not matched to a gene. Here the CDR3 DNA reads TGTGCCAGCAGCGCCGAAACGCGGGGGGCCCAGTACTTC. It yields the protein CASSAETRGAQYF. The full variable domain, its missing parts supplied by reference TRBV9 and TRBJ2-5, is DSGVTQTPKHLITATGQRVTLRCSPRSGDLSVYWYQQSLDQGLQFLIQYYNGEERAKGNILERFSAQQFPDLHSELNLSSLELGDSALYFCASSAETRGAQYFGPGTRLLVL.

The J gene is TRBJ1-5, the V gene TRBV2; D is possibly TRBD1 (5 bases). CDR1 is SNHLY and CDR2 is FYNNEI in the germline V gene. The CDR3 runs to 13 residues. The V end lost 7 bases, the J end lost 4 bases, and 11 bases lay between the germline ends. The CDR3 protein is CASKMEGNQPQHF. The CDR3 nucleotides read TGTGCCAGCAAGATGGAGGGGAATCAGCCCCAGCATTTT.

Only a few counts were recorded for this clone. V usage is TRBV5-1 and J usage is TRBJ2-5, with TRBD2 identical over 7 bases. This CDR3 spans 13 amino acids. CDR1 is SGHRS and CDR2 is YFSETQ in the germline V gene. V shed 0 bases, J shed 4 bases, and the junction held 0 bases outside the gene matches. Here the CDR3 reads CASSLAGGETQYF. The CDR3 nucleotides are TGCGCCAGCAGCTTGGCGGGAGGAGAGACCCAGTACTTC.

The V and J genes are TRBV29-1 and TRBJ1-3, with a tentative D call TRBD1 (5 bases). This CDR3 comprises 12 residues. The germline CDR1 and CDR2 sequences are SQVTM and ANQGSEA. Trimming left V 6 bases short and J 4 bases short, with 10 bases between. CDR3 nucleotides: TGCAGCGTAAGGGGTCCGGGAAACACCATATATTTT. It translates to CSVRGPGNTIYF.

This rearrangement joins TRBV9 to TRBJ2-5; TRBD1 aligns across 12 bases. The closer fit of TRBJ2-7 to the DNA end suggests the J call may be wrong. The CDR3 totals 16 residues. Germline CDR1 reads SGDLS; CDR2 reads YYNGEE. Written as DNA, the CDR3 is TGTGCCAGCAGCGTAGACCCGGGACAGGGGGCCCACGAGCAGTACTTC. Translating it yields CASSVDPGQGAHEQYF.

This chain uses TRBV19 with TRBJ1-2; TRBD1 matches 7 bases. J gave up 2 bases and V 7 bases, and 10 bases lay outside the gene matches. The germline V gene encodes CDR1 LNHDA and CDR2 SQIVND (reference sequence). The CDR3 consists of 15 residues. The CDR3 region is CASIPTGQQNYGYTF. The DNA for the CDR3 is TGTGCCAGTATCCCTACGGGACAGCAAAACTATGGCTACACCTTC.

The rearrangement uses TRBV6-1 and TRBJ1-1; 9 bases align to TRBD1. The CDR3 is 14 residues long. The V and J ends lost 4 bases and 1 base, in that order; junction bases with no gene match: 1. The germline CDR1 and CDR2 sequences are MNHNS and SASEGT. DNA of the CDR3: TGTGCCAGCAGTGCGACAGGGGGGAACACTGAAGCTTTCTTT. Translation gives CASSATGGNTEAFF.

The genes are TRBV5-1 and TRBJ2-2; maybe TRBD1 (6 bases). V was shortened by 2 bases and J by 2 bases, with 13 bases between the two germline ends. The CDR3 loop spans 16 amino acids. Looked up from germline, CDR1 is SGHRS and CDR2 is YFSETQ. For the CDR3, the DNA is TGCGCCAGCAGCTTTTCCGGGACAACAAACACCGGGGAGCTGTTTTTT. The encoded protein is CASSFSGTTNTGELFF.

This sequence joins TRBV29-1 and TRBJ1-2, with D perhaps TRBD1 (5 bases). Trimming removed 6 bases from V and 4 bases from J, with 15 bases in between. The germline V gene encodes CDR1 SQVTM and CDR2 ANQGSEA. This CDR3 has 13 amino acids. CDR3 amino acids: CSVSPRVSYGYTF. The CDR3 nucleotides read TGCAGCGTCTCACCCAGGGTCTCCTATGGCTACACCTTC.

The chain couples TRBV5-1 to TRBJ2-3, with 7 bases matching TRBD1. V dropped 2 bases and J dropped 4; count of bases not matched to a gene: 7. The CDR3 has 15 amino acids. Germline CDR1 and CDR2: SGHRS and YFSETQ. The CDR3 loop is CASSLQGSLADTQYF. In DNA form, the CDR3 reads TGCGCCAGCAGCTTACAGGGGTCTTTGGCAGATACGCAGTATTTT.

The chain carries TRBV19 and TRBJ2-1, with 7 bases that match TRBD2. Germline V gives CDR1 LNHDA, CDR2 SQIVND (reference sequence). The CDR3 covers 14 residues. V lost 8 bases to trimming and J lost 1 base; unmatched junction nucleotides: 5. The chain's CDR3 is CASQLAGSYNEQFF. The DNA of the CDR3 is TGTGCCAGTCAGTTAGCGGGTTCCTACAATGAGCAGTTCTTC.

The count of this clone is one. J is TRBJ1-4 and V is TRBV6-1; the match to TRBD1 covers 7 bases. Germline CDR1 reads MNHNS; CDR2 reads SASEGT. V shed 5 bases and J 5 bases; nucleotides not matched to a gene: 8. This CDR3 comprises 15 residues. CDR3 sequence (DNA): TGTGCCAGCAGTAGACAGGGCTCGAGGAATGAAAAACTGTTTTTT. Its protein is CASSRQGSRNEKLFF.

The chain carries TRBV9 and TRBJ1-1; 8 bases are shared with TRBD1. Germline V gives CDR1 SGDLS, CDR2 YYNGEE. This CDR3 contains 14 residues. The trim removed 3 bases at V and 4 bases at J, leaving 5 bases unmatched. CDR3 in DNA: TGTGCCAGCAGCGGAGGGACAGGATCCACTGAAGCTTTCTTT. Its translation: CASSGGTGSTEAFF.

This clone was observed a handful of times. The chain uses TRBV7-9 and TRBJ2-1, with TRBD2 matching 11 bases. Germline V gene data show CDR1 as SEHNR and CDR2 as FQNEAQ (reference sequence). This CDR3 is 15 amino acids long. V shed 5 bases and J 4 bases; nucleotides not matched to a gene: 4. CDR3: CASSAGTSGYNEQFF. The CDR3 DNA reads as TGTGCCAGCAGCGCGGGGACTAGCGGATACAATGAGCAGTTCTTC.